One sample yielded the 11 T cell receptor beta chains listed below, sequenced in a study of blood T cells in healthy people across ages (dated by TCRdb to 2015 to 2017). The library was built by means of 5' RACE. Sequencing was carried out with an Illumina HiSeq 2500. The second PCR ran for about 6 to 12 cycles and used a J-beta primer mix along with a sample-barcoded 5' primer. TCRdb cleaned the public reads at Q25 with fastp, built clones with MiXCR and kept in-frame beta chains. Records with the same CDR3 protein are collapsed into one entry carrying the most frequent genes and DNA. The sample includes some 850,000 distinct CDR3 sequences, with under 30% observed a single time. The ten largest clones capture approximately 2.9% of the sample. This sample was shared with a second study, whose subject was T cells of mothers and their children.

Material for sequencing was blood. These receptors all stem from a boy aged 10-17 years in good health.

J is TRBJ2-3 and V is TRBV7-9; TRBD2 matches at 7 bases. Germline V gives CDR1 SEHNR, CDR2 FQNEAQ (reference sequence). The ends lost 3 bases at V and 4 bases at J; junction bases unmatched: 4. The CDR3 is 14 residues long. The CDR3 spells CASSFPSGADTQYF. CDR3 bases: TGTGCCAGCAGCTTCCCCAGCGGGGCAGATACGCAGTATTTT.

This clonotype was detected only a few times. This chain connects TRBV7-3 to TRBJ2-5, with unresolved D. Germline values: CDR1 SGHTA, CDR2 FQGTGA. CDR3 length equals 13 residues. V was shortened by 2 bases and J by 0 bases, with 4 bases between the two germline ends. Here the CDR3 reads CASSLSHQETQYF. CDR3 DNA: TGTGCCAGCAGCTTATCGCACCAAGAGACCCAGTACTTC.

This clonotype occurred a few times. This chain joins TRBV5-1 and TRBJ2-7; 11 bases match TRBD1. CDR1 is SGHRS, CDR2 YFSETQ, per germline. This CDR3 has 14 amino acids. Germline trimming cut 4 bases from V and 6 bases from J; bases unmatched to any gene: 6. The CDR3 DNA is TGCGCCAGCAGCGGCCCCGGGACAGGGGGCGAGCAGTACTTC. Translating gives CASSGPGTGGEQYF.

The CDR3 sequence is CAWSEGPYEQYF. Written as DNA, the CDR3 is TGTGCCTGGAGCGAAGGGCCCTACGAGCAGTACTTC. This chain joins TRBV30 and TRBJ2-7, with D hard to call. V lost 3 bases, J lost 2 bases, and 8 bases lay in between. CDR1 and CDR2 (germline): GTSNPN, SVGIG (reference sequence). The CDR3 consists of 12 residues.

This clonotype was observed a handful of times. The genes are TRBV5-1 and TRBJ2-5, with D maybe TRBD2 (7 bases). The J call is doubtful: the DNA matches TRBJ2-7 better. Germline values: CDR1 SGHRS, CDR2 YFSETQ. The CDR3 runs to 14 residues. The CDR3 nucleotides are TGCGCCAGCAGCTTGTCCGGGGGGCTGGACGAGCAGTACTTC. It specifies CASSLSGGLDEQYF.

The chain employs TRBV4-1 and TRBJ2-4; 10 bases line up with TRBD1. With V trimmed by 1 base and J by 5 bases, 11 bases remained unmatched. The germline gives CDR1 MGHRA, CDR2 YSYEKL. The CDR3 contains 18 residues. CDR3 protein: CASSQGRAFGTGENIQYF. For the CDR3, the DNA is TGCGCCAGCAGCCAAGGAAGGGCGTTCGGGACAGGGGAAAACATTCAGTACTTC.

The chain carries TRBV6-6 and TRBJ2-7, with D unresolved. The CDR3 contains 14 residues. The germline V gene has CDR1 MNHNY and CDR2 SVGAGI (reference sequence). Trimming removed 2 bases from V and 2 bases from J, with 10 bases in between. CDR3 bases: TGTGCCAGCAGTTACCTGGAGAGGACCTACGAGCAGTACTTC. The encoded protein is CASSYLERTYEQYF.

The V gene is TRBV29-1, the J gene TRBJ2-3; D is ambiguous. V was trimmed by 5 bases and J by 2 bases, leaving 11 bases between them. The germline CDR1 and CDR2 sequences are SQVTM and ANQGSEA. This CDR3 is 13 amino acids long. The CDR3 region is CSVNWETTDTQYF. The CDR3, as DNA: TGCAGCGTTAACTGGGAAACCACAGATACGCAGTATTTT.

This clonotype was counted between two and nine times. The germline gene is not matched at one end of the junction; a read error may be the cause. The V call is TRBV7-3, the J call TRBJ2-1; 7 bases are shared with TRBD1. Germline V lookup: CDR1 SGHTA, CDR2 FQGTGA. CDR3 length: 13 amino acids. The CDR3 loop reads CASSSRQGGEQSF. The CDR3 region has the DNA TGTGCCAGCAGCTCCCGACAGGGCGGTGAGCAGTCCTTC. The whole variable domain, remainder taken from reference TRBV7-3 and TRBJ2-1, is GAGVSQTPSNKVTEKGKYVELRCDPISGHTALYWYRQSLGQGPEFLIYFQGTGAADDSGLPNDRFFAVRPEGSVSTLKIQRTERGDSAVYLCASSSRQGGEQSFGPGTRLTVL.

The table lists this clonotype with a few counts. J is TRBJ1-6 and V is TRBV3-1; no firm D call. Germline CDR1 reads LGHDT; CDR2 reads YNNKEL (reference sequence). V lost 4 bases and J 11 bases, leaving 18 bases between the germline ends. CDR3 length: 15 residues. The CDR3 loop reads CASSRTTGRMTPLHF. In nucleotides, the CDR3 is TGTGCCAGCAGCCGGACCACCGGGCGTATGACACCCCTCCACTTT.

In this sample, this clonotype turned up a few times. Since a much larger clone is just one base distant, this may be a read error. V gene TRBV4-2 combines with J gene TRBJ2-2; D is undetermined. The germline V gene encodes CDR1 LGHNA and CDR2 YNFKEQ. The CDR3 spans 12 residues. Trimming shortened V by 0 bases and J by 6 bases, and 2 bases separated the two germline ends. CDR3 DNA sequence: TGTGCCAGCAGCCAAGAGTCCGGGGAGCTGTTTTTT. Translated, it gives CASSQESGELFF.